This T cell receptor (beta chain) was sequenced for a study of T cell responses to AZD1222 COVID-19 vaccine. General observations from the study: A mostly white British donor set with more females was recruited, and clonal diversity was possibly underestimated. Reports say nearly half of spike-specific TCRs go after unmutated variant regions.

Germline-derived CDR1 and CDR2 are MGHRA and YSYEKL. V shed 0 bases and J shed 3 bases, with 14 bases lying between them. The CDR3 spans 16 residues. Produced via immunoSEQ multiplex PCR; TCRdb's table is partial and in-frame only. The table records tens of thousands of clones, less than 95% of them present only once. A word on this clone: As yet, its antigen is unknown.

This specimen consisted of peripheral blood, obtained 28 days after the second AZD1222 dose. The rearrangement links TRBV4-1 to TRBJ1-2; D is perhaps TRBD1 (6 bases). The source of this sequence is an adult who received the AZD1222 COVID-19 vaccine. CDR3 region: CASSQDLGAGYYGYTF. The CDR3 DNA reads TGCGCCAGCAGCCAAGATTTGGGGGCAGGGTACTATGGCTACACCTTC.